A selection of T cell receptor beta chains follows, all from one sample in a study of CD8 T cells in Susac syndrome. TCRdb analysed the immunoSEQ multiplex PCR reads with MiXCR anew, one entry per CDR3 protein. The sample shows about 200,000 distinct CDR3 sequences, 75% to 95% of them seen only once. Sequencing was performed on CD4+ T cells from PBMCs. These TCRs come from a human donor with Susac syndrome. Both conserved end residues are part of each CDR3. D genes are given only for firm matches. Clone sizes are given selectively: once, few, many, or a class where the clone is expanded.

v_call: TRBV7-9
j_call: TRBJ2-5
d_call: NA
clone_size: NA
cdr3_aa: CASSSRQPQETQYF
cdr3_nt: TGTGCCAGCAGCTCCCGACAGCCTCAAGAGACCCAGTACTTC

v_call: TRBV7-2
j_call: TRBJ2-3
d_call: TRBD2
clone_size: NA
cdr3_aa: CASSLRGLAGGRSTDTQYF
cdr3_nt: TGTGCCAGCAGCTTACGGGGACTAGCGGGGGGGAGGAGCACAGATACGCAGTATTTT

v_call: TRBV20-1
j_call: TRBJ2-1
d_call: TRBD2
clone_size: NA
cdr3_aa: CSATTAGGPDFNEQFF
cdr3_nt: TGCAGTGCCACCACAGCGGGGGGGCCGGATTTTAATGAGCAGTTCTTC

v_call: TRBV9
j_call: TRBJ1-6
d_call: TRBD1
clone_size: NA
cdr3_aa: CASSAGTGEYSPLHF
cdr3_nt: TGTGCCAGCAGCGCAGGGACAGGCGAGTACTCACCCCTCCACTTT

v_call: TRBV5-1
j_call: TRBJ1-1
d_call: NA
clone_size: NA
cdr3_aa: CASSLIGDTEAFF
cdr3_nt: TGCGCCAGCAGCTTGATAGGGGACACTGAAGCTTTCTTT

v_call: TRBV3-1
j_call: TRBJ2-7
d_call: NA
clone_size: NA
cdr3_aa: CASSQDAREQYF
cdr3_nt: TGTGCCAGCAGCCAAGACGCCCGCGAGCAGTACTTC

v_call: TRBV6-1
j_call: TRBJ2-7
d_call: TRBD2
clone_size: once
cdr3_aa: CASRNGGAGVSYEQYF
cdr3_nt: TGTGCCAGCAGAAACGGGGGGGCAGGGGTTTCCTACGAGCAGTACTTC

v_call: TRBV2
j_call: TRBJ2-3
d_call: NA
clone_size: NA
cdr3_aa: CASSDLTAGDTQYF
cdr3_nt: TGTGCCAGCAGTGATCTGACAGCCGGCGATACGCAGTATTTT

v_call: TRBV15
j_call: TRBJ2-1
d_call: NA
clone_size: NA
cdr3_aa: CATSPPSGPSTYNEQFF
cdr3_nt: TGTGCCACCAGCCCACCCTCGGGACCCTCCACGTACAATGAGCAGTTCTTC

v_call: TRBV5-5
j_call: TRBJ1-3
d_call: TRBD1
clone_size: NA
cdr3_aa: CASSLGQGPGNTIYF
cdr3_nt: TGTGCCAGCAGCCTCGGACAGGGACCTGGAAACACCATATATTTT

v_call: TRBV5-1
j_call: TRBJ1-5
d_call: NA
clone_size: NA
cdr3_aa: CASAAGAGSNQPQHF
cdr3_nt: TGCGCCAGCGCCGCGGGGGCGGGAAGCAATCAGCCCCAGCATTTT

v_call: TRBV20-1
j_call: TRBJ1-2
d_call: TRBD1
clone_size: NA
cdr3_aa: CSARAEDRGGYGYTF
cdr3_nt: TGCAGTGCTAGAGCTGAGGACAGGGGTGGCTATGGCTACACCTTC

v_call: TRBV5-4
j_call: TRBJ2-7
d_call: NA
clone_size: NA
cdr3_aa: CASSLGTTEQYF
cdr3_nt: TGTGCCAGCAGCCTGGGGACAACCGAGCAGTACTTC

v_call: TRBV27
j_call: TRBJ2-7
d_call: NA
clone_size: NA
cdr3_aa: CASSLTALSYEQYF
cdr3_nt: TGTGCCAGCAGTTTAACCGCACTCTCCTACGAGCAGTACTTC

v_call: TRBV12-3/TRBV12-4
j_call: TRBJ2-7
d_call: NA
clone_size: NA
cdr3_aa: CASSSTIGVEQYF
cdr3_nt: TGTGCCAGCAGTTCTACGATCGGGGTCGAGCAGTACTTC

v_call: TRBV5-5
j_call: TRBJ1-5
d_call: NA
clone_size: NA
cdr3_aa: CASSLGLGRYQPQHF
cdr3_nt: TGTGCCAGCAGCTTGGGACTGGGTCGGTATCAGCCCCAGCATTTT

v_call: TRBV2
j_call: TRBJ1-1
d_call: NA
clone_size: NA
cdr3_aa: CASSYRALNTEAFF
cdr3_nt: TGTGCCAGCAGCTACAGGGCATTGAACACTGAAGCTTTCTTT

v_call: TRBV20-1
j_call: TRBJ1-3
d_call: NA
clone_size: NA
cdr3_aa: CSAKGPNSGNTIYF
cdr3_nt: TGCAGTGCAAAGGGACCGAACTCTGGAAACACCATATATTTT

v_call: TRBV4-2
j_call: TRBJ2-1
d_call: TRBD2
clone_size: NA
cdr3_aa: CASSQDGGSSYNEQFF
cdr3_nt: TGTGCCAGCAGCCAAGACGGGGGGAGCTCCTACAATGAGCAGTTCTTC

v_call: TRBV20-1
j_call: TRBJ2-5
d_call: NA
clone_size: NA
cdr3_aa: CSARDPSEETQYF
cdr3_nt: TGCAGTGCTAGAGATCCTAGCGAAGAGACCCAGTACTTC

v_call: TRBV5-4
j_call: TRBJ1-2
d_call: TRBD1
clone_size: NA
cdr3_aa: CAGGALDRPNYGYTF
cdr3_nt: TGTGCCGGTGGAGCCTTGGACAGGCCTAACTATGGCTACACCTTC

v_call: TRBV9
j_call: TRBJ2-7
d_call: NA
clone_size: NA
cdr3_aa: CASSGGKAYEQYF
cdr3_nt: TGTGCCAGCAGCGGCGGGAAAGCCTACGAGCAGTACTTC

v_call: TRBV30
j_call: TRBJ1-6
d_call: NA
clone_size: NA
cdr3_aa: CAWSSRGRGRMAPLHF
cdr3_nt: TGTGCCTGGAGTTCAAGGGGCAGGGGCAGAATGGCACCCCTCCACTTT

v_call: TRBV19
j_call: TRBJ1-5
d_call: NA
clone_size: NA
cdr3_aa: CASSILGTGSNQPQHF
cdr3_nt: TGTGCCAGTAGTATCCTAGGTACGGGTAGCAATCAGCCCCAGCATTTT

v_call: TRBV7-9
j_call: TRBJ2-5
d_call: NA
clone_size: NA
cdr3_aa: CASSTDPKETQYF
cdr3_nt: TGTGCCAGCAGCACCGATCCAAAAGAGACCCAGTACTTC

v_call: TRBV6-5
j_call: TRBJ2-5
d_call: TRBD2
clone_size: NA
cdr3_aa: CASSYGLAGAETQYF
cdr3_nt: TGTGCCAGCAGTTACGGACTAGCGGGAGCAGAGACCCAGTACTTC

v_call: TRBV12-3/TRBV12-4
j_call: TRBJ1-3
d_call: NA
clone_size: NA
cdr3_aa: CASSLYRSGQPVSGNTIYF
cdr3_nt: TGTGCCAGCAGTTTATATAGGTCTGGACAGCCTGTTTCTGGAAACACCATATATTTT

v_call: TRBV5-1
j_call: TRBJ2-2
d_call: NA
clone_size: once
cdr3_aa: CASSLVGNTGELFF
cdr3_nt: TGCGCCAGCAGCTTGGTGGGGAACACCGGGGAGCTGTTTTTT

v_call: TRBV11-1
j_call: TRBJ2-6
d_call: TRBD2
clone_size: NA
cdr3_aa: CASSLALFSSGRAGANVLTF
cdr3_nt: TGTGCCAGCAGCTTAGCCCTCTTCAGTAGCGGGAGGGCTGGGGCCAACGTCCTGACTTTC

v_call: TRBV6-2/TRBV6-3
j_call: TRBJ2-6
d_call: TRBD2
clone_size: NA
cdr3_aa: CASSYTGTSGFLANVLTF
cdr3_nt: TGTGCCAGCAGTTACACAGGGACTAGCGGGTTCTTGGCCAACGTCCTGACTTTC

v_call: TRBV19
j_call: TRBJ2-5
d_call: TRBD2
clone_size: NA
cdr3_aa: CASSFGLAGGLETQYF
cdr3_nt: TGTGCCAGTAGTTTCGGACTAGCGGGAGGGTTAGAGACCCAGTACTTC

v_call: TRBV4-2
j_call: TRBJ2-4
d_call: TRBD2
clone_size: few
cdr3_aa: CASSRERESDIQYF
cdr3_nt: TGTGCCAGCAGCCGAGAGCGGGAGTCGGACATTCAGTACTTC

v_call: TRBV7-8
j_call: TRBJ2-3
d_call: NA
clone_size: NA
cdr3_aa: CASSSPGKTTDTQYF
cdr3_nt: TGTGCCAGCAGTTCCCCTGGTAAAACCACAGATACGCAGTATTTT

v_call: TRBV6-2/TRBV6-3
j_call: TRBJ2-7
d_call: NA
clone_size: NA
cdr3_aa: CASSYPTGTSYEQYF
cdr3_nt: TGTGCCAGCAGTTACCCCACAGGGACTTCCTACGAGCAGTACTTC

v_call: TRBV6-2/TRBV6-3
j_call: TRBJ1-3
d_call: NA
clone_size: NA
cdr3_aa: CASSHTSGNTIYF
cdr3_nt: TGTGCCAGCAGTCATACCTCTGGAAACACCATATATTTT

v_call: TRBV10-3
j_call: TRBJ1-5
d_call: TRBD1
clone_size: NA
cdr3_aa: CAISGQGADQPQHF
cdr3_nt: TGTGCCATCAGCGGACAGGGGGCGGATCAGCCCCAGCATTTT

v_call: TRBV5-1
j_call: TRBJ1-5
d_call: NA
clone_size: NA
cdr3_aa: CASSLDPGGGQPQHF
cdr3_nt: TGCGCCAGCAGCTTGGATCCGGGTGGGGGTCAGCCCCAGCATTTT

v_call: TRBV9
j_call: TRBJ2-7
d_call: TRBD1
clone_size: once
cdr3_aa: CASSVAPGQNTYEQYF
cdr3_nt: TGTGCCAGCAGCGTAGCCCCGGGACAGAACACCTACGAGCAGTACTTC

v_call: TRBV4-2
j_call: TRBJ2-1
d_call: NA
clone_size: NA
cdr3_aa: CASSQDSISSYNEQFF
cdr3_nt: TGTGCCAGCAGCCAAGATTCCATAAGCTCCTACAATGAGCAGTTCTTC

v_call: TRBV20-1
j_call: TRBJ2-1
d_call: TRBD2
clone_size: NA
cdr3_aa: CSASRGGPDNEQFF
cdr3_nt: TGCAGTGCTTCGCGGGGGGGCCCCGACAATGAGCAGTTCTTC

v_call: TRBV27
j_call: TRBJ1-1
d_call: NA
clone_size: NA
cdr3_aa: CASSLYYRTDKNTEAFF
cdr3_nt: TGTGCCAGCAGTTTATATTACCGGACGGATAAAAACACTGAAGCTTTCTTT

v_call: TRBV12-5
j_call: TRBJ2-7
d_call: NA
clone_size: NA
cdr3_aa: CASDIGHRGGEQYF
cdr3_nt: TGTGCTAGTGATATCGGACACCGGGGCGGCGAGCAGTACTTC

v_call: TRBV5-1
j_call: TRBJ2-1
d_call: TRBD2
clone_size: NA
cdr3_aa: CASSLLAGYYNEQFF
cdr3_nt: TGCGCCAGCAGCTTGCTAGCGGGATATTACAATGAGCAGTTCTTC

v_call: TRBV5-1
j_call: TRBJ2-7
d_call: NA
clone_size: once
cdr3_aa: CASSLEHSRQYF
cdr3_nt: TGCGCCAGCAGCTTGGAACACTCGAGGCAGTACTTC

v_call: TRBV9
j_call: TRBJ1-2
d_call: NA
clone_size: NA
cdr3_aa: CASSVGRDRSYGYTF
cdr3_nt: TGTGCCAGCAGCGTAGGACGCGACAGGAGCTATGGCTACACCTTC

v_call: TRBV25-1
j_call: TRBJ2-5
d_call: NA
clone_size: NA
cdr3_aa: CASSDQRGYEETQYF
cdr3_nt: TGTGCCAGCAGTGATCAAAGGGGATACGAAGAGACCCAGTACTTC

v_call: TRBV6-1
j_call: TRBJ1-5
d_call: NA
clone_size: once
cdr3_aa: CASSDPRVGQPQHF
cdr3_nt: TGTGCCAGCAGTGACCCGAGGGTCGGTCAGCCCCAGCATTTT

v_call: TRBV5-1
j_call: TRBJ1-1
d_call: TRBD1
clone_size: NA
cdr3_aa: CASSKGQGTNTEAFF
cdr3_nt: TGCGCCAGCAGCAAGGGACAGGGAACGAACACTGAAGCTTTCTTT

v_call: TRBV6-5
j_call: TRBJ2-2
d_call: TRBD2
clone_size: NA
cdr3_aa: CASSAGLVAGELFF
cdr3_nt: TGTGCCAGCAGTGCCGGACTAGTTGCGGGGGAGCTGTTTTTT

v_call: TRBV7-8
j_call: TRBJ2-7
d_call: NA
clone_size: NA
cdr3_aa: CASSGGRVRGSYEQYF
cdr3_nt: TGTGCCAGCAGCGGGGGCAGGGTCCGGGGATCCTACGAGCAGTACTTC

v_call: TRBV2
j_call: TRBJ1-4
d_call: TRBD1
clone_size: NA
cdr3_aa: CASREGQGRGKLFF
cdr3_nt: TGTGCCAGCAGGGAGGGACAGGGACGCGGAAAACTGTTTTTT

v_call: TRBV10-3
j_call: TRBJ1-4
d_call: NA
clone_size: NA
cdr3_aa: CAISESTKGNEKLFF
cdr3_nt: TGTGCCATCAGTGAGTCGACCAAAGGGAATGAAAAACTGTTTTTT

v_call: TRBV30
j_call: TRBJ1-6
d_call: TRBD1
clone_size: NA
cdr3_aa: CAWGKEQGKNSPLHF
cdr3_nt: TGTGCCTGGGGGAAAGAACAGGGGAAAAATTCACCCCTCCACTTT

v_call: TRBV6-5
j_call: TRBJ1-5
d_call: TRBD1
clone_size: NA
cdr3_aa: CASSYTTGEDQPQHF
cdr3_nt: TGTGCCAGCAGTTACACTACAGGGGAGGATCAGCCCCAGCATTTT

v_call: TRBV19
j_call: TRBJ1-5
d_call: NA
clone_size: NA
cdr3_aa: CASRTVLVGSNQPQHF
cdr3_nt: TGTGCCAGCAGGACAGTTTTGGTAGGCAGCAATCAGCCCCAGCATTTT

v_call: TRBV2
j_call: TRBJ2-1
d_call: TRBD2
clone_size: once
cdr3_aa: CASSQNLAGGGDEQFF
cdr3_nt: TGTGCCAGCAGCCAGAATCTAGCGGGGGGAGGGGATGAGCAGTTCTTC

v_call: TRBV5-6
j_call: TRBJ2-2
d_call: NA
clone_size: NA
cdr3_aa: CASSLSAGTGELFF
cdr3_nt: TGTGCCAGCAGCTTGTCTGCAGGCACCGGGGAGCTGTTTTTT